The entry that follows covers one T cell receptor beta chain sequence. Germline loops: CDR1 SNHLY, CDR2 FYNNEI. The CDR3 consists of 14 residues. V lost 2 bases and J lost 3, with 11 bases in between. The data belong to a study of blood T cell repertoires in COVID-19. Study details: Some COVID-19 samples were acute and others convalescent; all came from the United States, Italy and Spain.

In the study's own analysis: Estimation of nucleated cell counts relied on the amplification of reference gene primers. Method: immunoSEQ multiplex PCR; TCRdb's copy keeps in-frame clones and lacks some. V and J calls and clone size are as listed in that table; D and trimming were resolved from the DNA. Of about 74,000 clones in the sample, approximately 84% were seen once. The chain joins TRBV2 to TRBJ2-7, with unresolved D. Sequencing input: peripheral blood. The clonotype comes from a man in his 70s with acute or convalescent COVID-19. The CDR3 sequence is CASSEKFQNYEQYF. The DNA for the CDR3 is TGTGCCAGCAGTGAAAAGTTCCAGAACTACGAGCAGTACTTC.